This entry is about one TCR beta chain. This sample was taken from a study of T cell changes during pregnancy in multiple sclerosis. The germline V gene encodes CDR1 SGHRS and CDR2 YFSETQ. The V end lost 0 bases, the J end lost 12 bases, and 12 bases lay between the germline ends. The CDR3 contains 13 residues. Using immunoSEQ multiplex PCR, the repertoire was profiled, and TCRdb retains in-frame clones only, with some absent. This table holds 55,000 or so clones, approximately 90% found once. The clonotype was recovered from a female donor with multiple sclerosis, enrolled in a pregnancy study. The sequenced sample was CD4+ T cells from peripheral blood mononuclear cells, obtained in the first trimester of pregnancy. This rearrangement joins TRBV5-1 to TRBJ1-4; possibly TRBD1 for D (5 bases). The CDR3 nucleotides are TGCGCCAGCAGCTTGGCGGAGGGACTGGAACTGTTTTTT. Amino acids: CASSLAEGLELFF.